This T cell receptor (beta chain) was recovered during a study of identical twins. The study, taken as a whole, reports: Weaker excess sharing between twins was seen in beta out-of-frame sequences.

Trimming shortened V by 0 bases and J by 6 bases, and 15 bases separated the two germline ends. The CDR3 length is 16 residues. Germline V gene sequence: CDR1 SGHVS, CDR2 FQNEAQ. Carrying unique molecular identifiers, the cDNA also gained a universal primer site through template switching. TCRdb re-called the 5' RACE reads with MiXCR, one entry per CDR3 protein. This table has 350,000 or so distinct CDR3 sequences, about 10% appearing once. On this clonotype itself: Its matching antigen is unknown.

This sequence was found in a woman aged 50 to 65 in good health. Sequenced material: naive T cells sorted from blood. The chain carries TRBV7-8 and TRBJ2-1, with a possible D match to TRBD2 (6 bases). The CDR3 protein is CASSLASSLRGNEQFF. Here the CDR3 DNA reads TGTGCCAGCAGCTTAGCTTCTTCCCTGCGGGGCAATGAGCAGTTCTTC.